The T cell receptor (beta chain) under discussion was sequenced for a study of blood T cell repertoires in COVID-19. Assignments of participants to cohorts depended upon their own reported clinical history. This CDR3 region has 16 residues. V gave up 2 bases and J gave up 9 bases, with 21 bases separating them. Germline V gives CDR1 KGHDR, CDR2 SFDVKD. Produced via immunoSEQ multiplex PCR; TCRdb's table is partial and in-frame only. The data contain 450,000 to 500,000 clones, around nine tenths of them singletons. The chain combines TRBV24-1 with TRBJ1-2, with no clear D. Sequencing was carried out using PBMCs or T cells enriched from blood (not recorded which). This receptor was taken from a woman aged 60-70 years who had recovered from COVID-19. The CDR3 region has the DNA TGTGCCACCAGTGATTCCTCACAGACGCCGAAGTTTCGCTACACCTTC. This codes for CATSDSSQTPKFRYTF.